This TCR beta chain was recovered during a study of blood T cells in healthy people across ages. Background on the study: Template switching retrieved approximately one barcoded beta molecule for each two T cells.

Each individual donor underwent a draw of approximately 9.6 milliliters of peripheral blood. Overall study findings and caveats: Per million T cells, TCR beta diversity dropped about linearly as age rose.

The V gene's germline CDR1 is SGDLS and CDR2 YYNGEE. This CDR3 region has 13 residues. Trimming stripped 1 base from V and 4 bases from J, with 7 bases between. Then a second PCR, running roughly 6 to 12 cycles, was carried out with a sample-barcoded 5' primer and a J-beta primer mix. Per sample, CDR3-containing paired-end reads numbered at least 2.5 million. TCRdb ran MiXCR on the 5' RACE reads and lists one entry per CDR3 protein. The table includes about 900,000 distinct CDR3 sequences, 60% to 80% detected once. As concerns this clonotype: Its antigen is not known.

The sample was blood. The sequence was collected from a man younger than 45 in good health. The chain combines TRBV9 with TRBJ2-3; TRBD1 is a possible D gene (5 bases). The CDR3 loop is CASSVTRADTQYF. The CDR3 DNA reads TGTGCCAGCAGCGTAACCAGGGCAGATACGCAGTATTTT.